The following is a T cell receptor (beta chain) sequence with its context. The antigen remains undetermined. Researchers grouped second doses given at about 4 or about 12 weeks into one pool. Germline assignment: CDR1 MRHNA and CDR2 SNTAGT. This CDR3 spans 16 amino acids. Between the trimmed V and J ends, which lost 3 bases and 2 bases, there was a span of 13 bases. The sample comes from a study of T cell responses to AZD1222 COVID-19 vaccine. Study observations and caveats: There were vaccine-associated CD4 TCRs across spike, dominant at 160-218 and 743-854. Repertoires were collected only later (after the peak T cell response had occurred).

Sequenced by immunoSEQ multiplex PCR; TCRdb stores in-frame clones only, minus some. The sample has more than 80,000 clones; approximately 90% are singletons. The starting material was peripheral blood, obtained 28 days after the second AZD1222 dose. This chain links TRBV6-4 with TRBJ2-2; a weak D match, TRBD1 (6 bases). The sequence was obtained from an adult who received the AZD1222 COVID-19 vaccine. This CDR3 reads CASSESVGANTGELFF. CDR3 in DNA: TGTGCCAGCAGTGAGTCGGTGGGGGCTAACACCGGGGAGCTGTTTTTT.